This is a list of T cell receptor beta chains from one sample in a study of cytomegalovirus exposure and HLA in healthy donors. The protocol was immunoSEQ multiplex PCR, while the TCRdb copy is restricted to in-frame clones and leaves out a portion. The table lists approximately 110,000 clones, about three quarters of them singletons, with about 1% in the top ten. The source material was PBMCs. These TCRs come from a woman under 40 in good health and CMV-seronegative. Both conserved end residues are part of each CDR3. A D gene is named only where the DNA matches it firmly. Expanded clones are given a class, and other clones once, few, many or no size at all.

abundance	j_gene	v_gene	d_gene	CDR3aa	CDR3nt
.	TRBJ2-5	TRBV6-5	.	CASSYSLANQETQYF	TGTGCCAGCAGTTACTCCCTAGCGAACCAAGAGACCCAGTACTTC
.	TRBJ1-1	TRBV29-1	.	CSVWGGFTEAFF	TGCAGCGTGTGGGGGGGGTTCACTGAAGCTTTCTTT
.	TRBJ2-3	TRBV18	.	CASSPGQPLSTDTQYF	TGTGCCAGCTCACCGGGCCAGCCCTTATCCACAGATACGCAGTATTTT
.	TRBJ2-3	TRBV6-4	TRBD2	CASSGETSGGPNTQYF	TGTGCCAGCAGTGGGGAAACTAGCGGGGGTCCAAATACGCAGTATTTT
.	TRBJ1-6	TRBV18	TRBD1	CASSPDRKNSPLHF	TGTGCCAGCTCACCGGACAGGAAGAATTCACCCCTCCACTTT
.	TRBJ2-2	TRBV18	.	CASSPFPGDTGELFF	TGTGCCAGCTCACCGTTCCCGGGGGACACCGGGGAGCTGTTTTTT
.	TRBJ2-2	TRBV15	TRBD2	CATSRDLLADTGELFF	TGTGCCACCAGCAGAGATCTACTAGCGGACACCGGGGAGCTGTTTTTT
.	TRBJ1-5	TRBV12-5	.	CASGVGGDLGNQPQHF	TGTGCTAGTGGTGTGGGGGGGGACCTCGGCAATCAGCCCCAGCATTTT
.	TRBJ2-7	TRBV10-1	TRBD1	CASSGQTGGKYF	TGCGCCAGCAGTGGCCAGACAGGGGGGAAGTACTTC
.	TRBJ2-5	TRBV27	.	CASSSTAAGTQYF	TGTGCCAGCAGTTCCACGGCCGCGGGGACCCAGTACTTC
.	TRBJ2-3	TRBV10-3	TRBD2	CAISGGGTDTQYF	TGTGCCATCAGTGGCGGGGGTACAGATACGCAGTATTTT
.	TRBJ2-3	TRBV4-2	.	CASSRGGGTDTQYF	TGTGCCAGCAGCCGGGGCGGGGGCACAGATACGCAGTATTTT
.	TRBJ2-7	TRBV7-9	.	CASSFWVGGQMDEQYF	TGTGCCAGCAGCTTTTGGGTCGGAGGGCAAATGGACGAGCAGTACTTC
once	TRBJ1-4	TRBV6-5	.	CASRQTGPGGKLFF	TGTGCCAGCCGACAAACAGGCCCCGGGGGGAAACTGTTTTTT
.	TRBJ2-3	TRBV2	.	CASTSVTSTDTQYF	TGTGCCAGCACTAGCGTCACTAGCACAGATACGCAGTATTTT
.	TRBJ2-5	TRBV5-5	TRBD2	CASSLQRGTNQETQYF	TGTGCCAGCAGCTTGCAGCGGGGGACAAACCAAGAGACCCAGTACTTC
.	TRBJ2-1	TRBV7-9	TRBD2	CASSLLGTNNEQFF	TGTGCCAGCAGCTTACTCGGGACTAACAATGAGCAGTTCTTC
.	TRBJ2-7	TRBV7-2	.	CASSARRAHEQYF	TGTGCCAGCAGCGCCCGGAGGGCCCACGAGCAGTACTTC
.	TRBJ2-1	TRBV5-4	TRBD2	CASSLTGLAGGAHNEQFF	TGTGCCAGCAGCTTAACGGGACTAGCGGGAGGTGCCCACAATGAGCAGTTCTTC
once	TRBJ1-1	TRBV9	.	CASSVRPVYMNTEAFF	TGTGCCAGCAGCGTTCGTCCGGTGTATATGAACACTGAAGCTTTCTTT
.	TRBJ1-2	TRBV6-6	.	CASRGGPGYGYTF	TGTGCCAGCAGGGGGGGACCGGGCTATGGCTACACCTTC
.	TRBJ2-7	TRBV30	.	CAWSSTGYEQYF	TGTGCCTGGAGCTCCACAGGGTACGAGCAGTACTTC
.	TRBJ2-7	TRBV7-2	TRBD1	CASSPGTGGVYEQYF	TGTGCCAGCAGCCCAGGGACAGGGGGCGTCTACGAGCAGTACTTC
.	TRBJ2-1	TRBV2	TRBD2	CASRGSGRGNNEQFF	TGTGCCAGCAGAGGGAGCGGGAGGGGGAACAATGAGCAGTTCTTC
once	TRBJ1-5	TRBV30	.	CAWDTGTSYQPQHF	TGTGCCTGGGATACTGGGACTTCCTATCAGCCCCAGCATTTT
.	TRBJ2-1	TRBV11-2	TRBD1	CASSERTGGDEQFF	TGTGCCAGCAGCGAAAGGACAGGGGGCGATGAGCAGTTCTTC
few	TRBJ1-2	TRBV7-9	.	CASSPERYGYTF	TGTGCCAGCAGCCCCGAGAGATATGGCTACACCTTC
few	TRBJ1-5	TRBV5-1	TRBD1	CASSSTGLDQPQHF	TGCGCCAGCAGCTCGACAGGGCTCGATCAGCCCCAGCATTTT
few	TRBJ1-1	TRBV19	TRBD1	CASSMAGGEAFF	TGTGCCAGTAGTATGGCAGGGGGTGAAGCTTTCTTT
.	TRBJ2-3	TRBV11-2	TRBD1	CASSQGVTDTQYF	TGTGCCAGCAGCCAGGGGGTCACAGATACGCAGTATTTT
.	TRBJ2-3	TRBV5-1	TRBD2	CASSSGTSGREDTQYF	TGCGCCAGCAGCTCCGGGACTAGCGGGAGGGAAGATACGCAGTATTTT
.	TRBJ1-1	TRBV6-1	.	CASRKRDINTEAFF	TGTGCCAGCAGGAAACGGGACATTAACACTGAAGCTTTCTTT
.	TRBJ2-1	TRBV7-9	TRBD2	CASSTRLASGPRYNEQFF	TGTGCCAGCAGCACCCGGTTGGCTAGCGGGCCCCGATACAATGAGCAGTTCTTC
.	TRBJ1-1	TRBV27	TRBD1	CASSPWGTDEAFF	TGTGCCAGCAGCCCATGGGGGACAGATGAAGCTTTCTTT
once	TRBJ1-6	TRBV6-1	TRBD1	CATQGLDSPLHF	TGTGCCACACAGGGGTTGGATTCACCCCTCCACTTT
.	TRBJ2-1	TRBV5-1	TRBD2	CASRSVTSGGAEQFF	TGCGCCAGCCGGTCGGTGACTAGCGGGGGGGCGGAGCAGTTCTTC
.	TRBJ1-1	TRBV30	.	CACDLRLNTEAFF	TGTGCCTGTGATCTCCGGTTGAACACTGAAGCTTTCTTT
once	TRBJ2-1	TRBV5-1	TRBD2	CASSPTSGGIDEQFF	TGCGCCAGCAGCCCTACTAGCGGGGGAATCGATGAGCAGTTCTTC
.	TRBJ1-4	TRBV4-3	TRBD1	CASTAGTGFNEKLFF	TGCGCCAGCACCGCTGGGACAGGGTTTAATGAAAAACTGTTTTTT
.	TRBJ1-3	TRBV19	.	CASSISRAGNTIYF	TGTGCCAGTAGTATCTCCCGGGCTGGAAACACCATATATTTT
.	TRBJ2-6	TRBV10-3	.	CAISQGQGLSGANVLTF	TGTGCCATCAGCCAGGGGCAGGGTCTCTCTGGGGCCAACGTCCTGACTTTC
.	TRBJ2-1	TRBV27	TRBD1	CASGTGGPYNEQFF	TGTGCCAGCGGGACAGGGGGCCCCTACAATGAGCAGTTCTTC
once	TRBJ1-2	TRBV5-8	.	CASSQGPGDGYGYTF	TGTGCCAGCAGCCAGGGCCCAGGGGATGGCTATGGCTACACCTTC
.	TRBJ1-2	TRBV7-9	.	CASSPDGLYGYTF	TGTGCCAGCAGCCCCGACGGACTCTATGGCTACACCTTC
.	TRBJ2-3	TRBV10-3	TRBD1	CAISATGGTDTQYF	TGTGCCATCAGTGCCACAGGGGGCACAGATACGCAGTATTTT
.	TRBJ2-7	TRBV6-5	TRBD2	CASISGLAGAYEQYF	TGTGCCAGCATTTCTGGACTAGCGGGGGCCTACGAGCAGTACTTC
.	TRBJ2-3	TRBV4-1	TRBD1	CASSSRTGADTQYF	TGCGCCAGCAGCTCTCGGACAGGGGCGGATACGCAGTATTTT
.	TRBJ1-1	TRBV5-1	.	CASSLWGLTTLEAFF	TGCGCCAGCAGCTTATGGGGACTAACCACCCTCGAAGCTTTCTTT
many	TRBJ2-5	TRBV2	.	CASSKDYQETQYF	TGTGCCAGCAGTAAGGACTACCAAGAGACCCAGTACTTC
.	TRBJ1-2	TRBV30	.	CAWSVRGRGAYGYTF	TGTGCCTGGAGTGTAAGGGGACGGGGGGCCTATGGCTACACCTTC
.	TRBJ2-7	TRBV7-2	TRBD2	CASSFGLAGYEQYF	TGTGCCAGCAGCTTTGGACTAGCGGGATACGAGCAGTACTTC